Following are 5 T cell receptor beta chains from one sample sequenced in a study of memory CD4+ T cells and cytomegalovirus serostatus. Sequencing used immunoSEQ multiplex PCR; TCRdb keeps in-frame clones, though not all of them. The table has tens of thousands of clones, roughly 75% seen once. Single viable CD3+CD4+CD8-CD45RO+ cells were sorted as the memory CD4+ T cells. Sequencing was performed on memory CD4+ T cells from blood. These receptors all stem from an adult in good health and CMV-seronegative.

This chain connects TRBV11-1 to TRBJ1-1; D unclear. The germline gives CDR1 SGHAT, CDR2 FQDESV (reference sequence). This CDR3 is built from 11 residues. V was cut by 6 bases and J by 6 bases, with 8 bases left in between. The CDR3 coding sequence is TGTGCCAGCAGTTATGCCTCTGAAGCTTTCTTT. Translating gives CASSYASEAFF.

CDR3 sequence: CASSQVADRASPLHF. The CDR3 DNA reads as TGCGCCAGCAGCCAAGTCGCGGACAGGGCTTCACCCCTCCACTTT. V gene TRBV4-1 combines with J gene TRBJ1-6; 8 bases fit TRBD1. V lost 1 base and J lost 9; bases outside the gene matches: 5. CDR1 and CDR2 from the germline V gene are MGHRA and YSYEKL. The CDR3 is made up of 15 amino acids.

The chain carries TRBV7-7 and TRBJ2-1, with TRBD2 identical over 7 bases. This CDR3 is built from 14 residues. The germline CDR1 and CDR2 sequences are SSHAT and FNYEAQ (reference sequence). The junction had 4 bases not matched to a gene; V was cut back by 3 bases and J by 5 bases. The chain's CDR3 is CASSLGGTHNEQFF. DNA of the CDR3: TGTGCCAGCAGCTTGGGAGGGACCCACAATGAGCAGTTCTTC.

In its sample, this clone was seen a few times. The V gene is TRBV2, the J gene TRBJ1-5; 9 nucleotides match TRBD1. The ends lost 6 bases at V and 12 bases at J; junction bases unmatched: 9. CDR3 length: 13 residues. Germline loops: CDR1 SNHLY, CDR2 FYNNEI. The CDR3 loop reads CASSLSGQGNQHF. The CDR3 DNA reads as TGTGCCAGCAGCCTTAGCGGACAGGGGAACCAGCATTTT.

This clone was seen a single time. J is TRBJ1-1 and V is TRBV7-9, with D unclear. This CDR3 contains 15 residues. Germline V lookup: CDR1 SEHNR, CDR2 FQNEAQ (reference sequence). The V and J ends lost 5 bases and 6 bases respectively, with 19 bases between them. CDR3 loop: CASSQPYPPTAEAFF. CDR3 bases: TGTGCCAGCAGCCAACCGTATCCGCCCACAGCTGAAGCTTTCTTT.